Presented here are 14 T cell receptor beta chains from one specimen sequenced in a study of low-dose radiotherapy and immunotherapy resistance in tumors. Both TCRalpha and TCRbeta chains were reverse transcribed with V-gene-specific primers. It was with a constant-region primer and a V-primer adapter that TCRs were amplified over roughly 19 PCR cycles. One entry per CDR3 protein results from TCRdb running MiXCR on the reads. The table includes 15,000 to 20,000 distinct CDR3 sequences, around two thirds detected once. The receptors were sampled from a human donor with advanced metastatic prostate, ovarian, gallbladder or colorectal cancer (not recorded which). This table probably holds off-target reads from a library built for another chain.

V and J are TRBV5-1 and TRBJ2-3, with TRBD1 matching 8 bases. The V segment lost 4 bases and the J segment 8 bases; nucleotides outside the gene matches: 9. In germline, CDR1 is SGHRS, CDR2 YFSETQ. The length of the CDR3 is 14 residues. The CDR3 reads CASSPDREGGTQYF. CDR3 in DNA: TGCGCCAGCAGCCCGGACAGGGAAGGGGGTACGCAGTATTTT.

The chain has TRBV11-3 and TRBJ2-3; 8 bases match TRBD1. V lost 8 bases and J lost 6; bases outside the gene matches: 4. The length of the CDR3 is 12 residues. Germline V CDR1 and CDR2: SGHNT, YENEEA. This chain's CDR3 is CASAQGADTQYF. The CDR3 DNA reads TGTGCCAGCGCCCAGGGGGCGGATACGCAGTATTTT.

This clonotype turned up a few times. This chain connects TRBV23-1 to TRBJ2-5, with D unclear. TRBV23-1 is recorded as an ORF, its role being uncertain. The CDR3 covers 16 residues. With 0 bases removed from V and 4 bases from J, the gap between germline ends came to 15 bases. CDR3 loop: CASSQSIGEDGETQYF. CDR3 nucleotide sequence: TGCGCCAGCAGTCAATCGATTGGAGAGGATGGAGAGACCCAGTACTTC.

The chain links TRBV6-1 to TRBJ1-1; TRBD1 aligns across 9 bases. The junction had 4 bases not matched to a gene; V was cut back by 5 bases and J by 0 bases. The CDR3 spans 15 residues. Looked up from germline, CDR1 is MNHNS and CDR2 is SASEGT. This chain's CDR3 is CASSKQGAMNTEAFF. DNA for the CDR3: TGTGCCAGCAGTAAACAGGGGGCGATGAACACTGAAGCTTTCTTT.

This clonotype was seen a few times. The CDR3 DNA follows: TGTGCCAGCAGTTTCAGCGGGGGGGCAGGGGCCTACAATGAGCAGTTCTTC. Amino acid sequence: CASSFSGGAGAYNEQFF. The chain has TRBV12-3 or TRBV12-4 and TRBJ2-1; 10 positions match TRBD2. The CDR3 loop spans 17 amino acids. The V segment lost 3 bases and the J segment 2 bases; nucleotides outside the gene matches: 7.

The V and J genes are TRBV5-5 and TRBJ1-1; no clear D gene. This CDR3 contains 15 residues. Germline lookup yields CDR1 SGHKS and CDR2 YYEKEE (reference sequence). The V end lost 0 bases, the J end lost 1 base, and 10 bases lay between the germline ends. CDR3 in amino acids: CASSLVGTSNTEAFF. Here the CDR3 DNA reads TGTGCCAGCAGCTTGGTCGGCACCTCGAACACTGAAGCTTTCTTT.

V and J are TRBV28 and TRBJ2-5; D perhaps matches TRBD1 (6 bases). With 2 bases removed from V and 7 bases from J, the gap between germline ends came to 17 bases. The germline V gene encodes CDR1 MDHEN and CDR2 SYDVKM. The CDR3 contains 15 residues. This CDR3 is CASSLPIDRRRTQYF. DNA of the CDR3: TGTGCCAGCAGTTTACCTATCGACAGGCGGAGGACCCAGTACTTC.

This clonotype came up once. The V and J genes are TRBV12-3 or TRBV12-4 and TRBJ2-7; D gene unclear. This CDR3 comprises 12 residues. V was clipped by 1 base and J by 4 bases, with 5 bases between them. The CDR3 is CASSLEGYEQYF. The CDR3 DNA sequence: TGTGCCAGCAGTTTAGAGGGTTACGAGCAGTACTTC.

The chain has TRBV6-6 and TRBJ2-7, with 9 bases lining up with TRBD1. The CDR3 is 16 residues long. V lost 7 bases, J lost 2 bases, and 12 bases stayed unmatched. The germline V gene has CDR1 MNHNY and CDR2 SVGAGI (reference sequence). Here the CDR3 DNA reads TGTGCCAGCACCAAAGCCCGGGACAGGGTCACCTACGAGCAGTACTTC. Translated, it gives CASTKARDRVTYEQYF.

This chain connects TRBV29-1 to TRBJ2-7; D not certain. Trimming took 7 bases from V and 0 from J, leaving 7 bases between them. CDR3 length equals 11 residues. Germline lookup yields CDR1 SQVTM and CDR2 ANQGSEA. This CDR3 reads CSATSSYEQYF. Written as DNA, the CDR3 is TGCAGCGCCACGAGCTCCTACGAGCAGTACTTC.

This clonotype was seen a single time. The chain recombines TRBV5-1 with TRBJ1-1; no firm D call. CDR1 is SGHRS, CDR2 YFSETQ, per germline. This CDR3 region has 14 residues. Trimming took off 4 bases at V and 1 base at J, with 11 bases between the two ends. The CDR3 DNA follows: TGCGCCAGCAGCCCCTCGGGAGGGAACACTGAAGCTTTCTTT. Translated, it gives CASSPSGGNTEAFF.

The chain employs TRBV24-1 and TRBJ2-3, with 10 positions matching TRBD1. The V and J ends lost 2 bases and 2 bases, in that order; junction bases with no gene match: 9. CDR1 and CDR2 (germline): KGHDR, SFDVKD. This CDR3 has 18 residues. The CDR3 loop is CATSDSEATGGNTDTQYF. CDR3 nucleotides: TGTGCCACCAGTGATTCGGAGGCGACAGGGGGCAACACAGATACGCAGTATTTT.

The chain combines TRBV5-6 with TRBJ2-7, with TRBD2 as a possible D gene (5 bases). V lost 0 bases, J lost 4 bases, and 11 bases lay in between. From germline, CDR1 is SGHDT and CDR2 YYEEEE. The CDR3 extends over 14 amino acids. The CDR3, as DNA: TGTGCCAGCAGCTTGGTTGGTCGAGGGTACGAGCAGTACTTC. Translating it yields CASSLVGRGYEQYF.

The rearrangement joins TRBV11-3 to TRBJ2-5, with 7 bases matching TRBD1. The CDR3 sequence is 14 residues long. The germline V gene encodes CDR1 SGHNT and CDR2 YENEEA. The J segment lost 2 bases and the V segment lost 5 bases, leaving 5 bases of the junction unmatched. The CDR3 bases are TGTGCCAGCAGCCCCCGGGACAGTCAAGAGACCCAGTACTTC. Translating it yields CASSPRDSQETQYF.